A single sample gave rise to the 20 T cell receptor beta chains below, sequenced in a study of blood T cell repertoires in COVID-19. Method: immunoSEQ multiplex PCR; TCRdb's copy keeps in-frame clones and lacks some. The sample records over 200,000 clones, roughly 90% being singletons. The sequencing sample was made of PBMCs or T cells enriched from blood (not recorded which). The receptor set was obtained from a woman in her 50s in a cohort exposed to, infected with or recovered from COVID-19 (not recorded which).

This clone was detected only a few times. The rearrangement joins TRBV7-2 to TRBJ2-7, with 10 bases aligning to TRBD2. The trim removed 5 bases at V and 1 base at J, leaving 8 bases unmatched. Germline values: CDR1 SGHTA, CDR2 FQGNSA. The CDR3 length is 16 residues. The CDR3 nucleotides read TGTGCCAGCAGCACGGCGACTAGCGGGTTTTCCTACGAGCAGTACTTC. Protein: CASSTATSGFSYEQYF.

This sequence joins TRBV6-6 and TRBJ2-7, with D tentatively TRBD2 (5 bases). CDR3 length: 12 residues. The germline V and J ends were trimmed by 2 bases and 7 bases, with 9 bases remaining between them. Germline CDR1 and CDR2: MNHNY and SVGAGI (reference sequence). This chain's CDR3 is CASSYLAAEQYF. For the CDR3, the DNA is TGTGCCAGCAGTTACCTAGCAGCTGAGCAGTACTTC.

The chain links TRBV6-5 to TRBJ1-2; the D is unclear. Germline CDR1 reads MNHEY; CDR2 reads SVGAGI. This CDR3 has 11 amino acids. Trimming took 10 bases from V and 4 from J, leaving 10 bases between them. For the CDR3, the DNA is TGTGCCACCACCCACAGCTATGGCTACACCTTC. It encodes CATTHSYGYTF.

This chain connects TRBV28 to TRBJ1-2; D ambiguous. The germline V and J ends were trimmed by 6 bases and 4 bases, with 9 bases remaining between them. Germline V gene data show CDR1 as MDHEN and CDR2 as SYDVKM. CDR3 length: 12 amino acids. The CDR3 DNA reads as TGTGCCAGCAGACCTCACAGCTATGGCTACACCTTC. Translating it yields CASRPHSYGYTF.

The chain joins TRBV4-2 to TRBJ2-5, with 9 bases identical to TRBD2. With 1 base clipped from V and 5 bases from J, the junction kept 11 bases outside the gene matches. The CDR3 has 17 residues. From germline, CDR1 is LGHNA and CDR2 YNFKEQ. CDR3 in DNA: TGTGCCAGCAGCCAAGGGGATGGACTAGCGATAGGGGAGACCCAGTACTTC. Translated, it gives CASSQGDGLAIGETQYF.

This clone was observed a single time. CDR3 nucleotides: TGTGCCAGCAGCGTAGGCAGGGGGCCGGCCTACGAGCAGTACTTC. As protein: CASSVGRGPAYEQYF. The chain combines TRBV9 with TRBJ2-7; 8 positions match TRBD1. CDR3 length equals 15 residues. The junction had 4 bases not matched to a gene; V was cut back by 0 bases and J by 2 bases. Germline CDR1 reads SGDLS; CDR2 reads YYNGEE.

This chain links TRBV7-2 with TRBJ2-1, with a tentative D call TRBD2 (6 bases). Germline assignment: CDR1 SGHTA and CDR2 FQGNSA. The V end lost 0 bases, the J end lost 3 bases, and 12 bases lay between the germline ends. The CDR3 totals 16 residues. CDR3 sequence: CASSLAGGAGYNEQFF. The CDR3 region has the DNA TGTGCCAGCAGCTTAGCGGGTGGAGCGGGCTACAATGAGCAGTTCTTC. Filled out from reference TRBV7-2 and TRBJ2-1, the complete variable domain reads GAGVSQSPSNKVTEKGKDVELRCDPISGHTALYWYRQSLGQGLEFLIYFQGNSAPDKSGLPSDRFSAERTGGSVSTLTIQRTQQEDSAVYLCASSLAGGAGYNEQFFGPGTRLTVL.

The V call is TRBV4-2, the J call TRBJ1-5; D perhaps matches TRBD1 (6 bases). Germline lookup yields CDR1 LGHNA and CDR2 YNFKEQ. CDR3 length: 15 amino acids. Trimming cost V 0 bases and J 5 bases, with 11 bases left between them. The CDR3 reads CASSQEQGVDQPQHF. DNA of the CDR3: TGTGCCAGCAGCCAAGAACAGGGAGTTGATCAGCCCCAGCATTTT.

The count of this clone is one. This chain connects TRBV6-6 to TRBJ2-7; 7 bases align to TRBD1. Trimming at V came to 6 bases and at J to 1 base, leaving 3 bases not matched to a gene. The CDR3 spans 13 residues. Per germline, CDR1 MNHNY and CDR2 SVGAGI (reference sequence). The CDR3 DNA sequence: TGTGCCAGCAGCAAGACAGGGTCCTACGAGCAGTACTTC. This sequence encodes CASSKTGSYEQYF.

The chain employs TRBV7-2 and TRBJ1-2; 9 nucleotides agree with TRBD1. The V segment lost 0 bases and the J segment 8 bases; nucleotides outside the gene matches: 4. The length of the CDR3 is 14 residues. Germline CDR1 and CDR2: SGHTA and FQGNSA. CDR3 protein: CASSLAQGARGYTF. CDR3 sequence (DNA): TGTGCCAGCAGCTTAGCACAGGGGGCGAGGGGCTACACCTTC.

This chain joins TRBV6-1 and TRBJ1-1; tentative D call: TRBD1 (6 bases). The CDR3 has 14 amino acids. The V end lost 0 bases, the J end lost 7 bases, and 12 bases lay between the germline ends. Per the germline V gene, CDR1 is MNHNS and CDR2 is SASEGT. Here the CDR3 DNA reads TGTGCCAGCAGTGAAGCAAACAGGGCTATTGAAGCTTTCTTT. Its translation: CASSEANRAIEAFF.

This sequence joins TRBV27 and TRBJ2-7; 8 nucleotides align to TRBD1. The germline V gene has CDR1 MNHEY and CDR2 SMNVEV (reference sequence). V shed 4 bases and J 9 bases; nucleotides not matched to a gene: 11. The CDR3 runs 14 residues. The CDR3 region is CASSSSDRGRGQYF. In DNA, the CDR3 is TGTGCCAGCAGTTCGAGCGACAGGGGACGGGGGCAGTACTTC.

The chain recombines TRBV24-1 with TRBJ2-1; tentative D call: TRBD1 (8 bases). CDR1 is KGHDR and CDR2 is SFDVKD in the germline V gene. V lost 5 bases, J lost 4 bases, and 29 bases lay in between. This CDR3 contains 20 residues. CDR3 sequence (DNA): TGTGCCACCAGTGCGACAGGGGAGGGGAGCGGGCTACCTACTTACAATGAGCAGTTCTTC. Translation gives CATSATGEGSGLPTYNEQFF.

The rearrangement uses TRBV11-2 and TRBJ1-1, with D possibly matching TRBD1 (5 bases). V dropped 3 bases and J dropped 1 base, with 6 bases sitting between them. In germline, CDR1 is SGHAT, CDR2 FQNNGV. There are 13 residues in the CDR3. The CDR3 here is CASSFGANTEAFF. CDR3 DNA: TGTGCCAGCAGCTTTGGGGCGAACACTGAAGCTTTCTTT. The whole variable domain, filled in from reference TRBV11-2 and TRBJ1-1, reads EAGVAQSPRYKIIEKRQSVAFWCNPISGHATLYWYQQILGQGPKLLIQFQNNGVVDDSQLPKDRFSAERLKGVDSTLKIQPAKLEDSAVYLCASSFGANTEAFFGQGTRLTVV.

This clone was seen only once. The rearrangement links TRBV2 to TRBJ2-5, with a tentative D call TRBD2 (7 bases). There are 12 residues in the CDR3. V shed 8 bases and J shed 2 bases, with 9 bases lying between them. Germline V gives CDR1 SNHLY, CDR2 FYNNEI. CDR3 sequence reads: CASGGAQETQYF. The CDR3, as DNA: TGTGCCAGCGGGGGGGCTCAAGAGACCCAGTACTTC. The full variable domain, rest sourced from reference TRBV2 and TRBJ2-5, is EPEVTQTPSHQVTQMGQEVILRCVPISNHLYFYWYRQILGQKVEFLVSFYNNEISEKSEIFDDQFSVERPDGSNFTLKIRSTKLEDSAMYFCASGGAQETQYFGPGTRLLVL.

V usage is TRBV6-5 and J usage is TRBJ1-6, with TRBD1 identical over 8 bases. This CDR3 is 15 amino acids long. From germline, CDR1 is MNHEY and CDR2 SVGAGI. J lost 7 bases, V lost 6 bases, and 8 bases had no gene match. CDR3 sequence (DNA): TGTGCCAGCAGACTCTCGGGACAGGTCAATTCACCCCTCCACTTT. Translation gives CASRLSGQVNSPLHF.

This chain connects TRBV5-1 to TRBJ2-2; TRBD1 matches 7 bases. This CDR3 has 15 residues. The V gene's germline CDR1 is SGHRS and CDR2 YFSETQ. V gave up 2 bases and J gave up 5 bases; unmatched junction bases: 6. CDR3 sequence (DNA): TGCGCCAGCAGCTTAGAGGGACAGATAACCGGGGAGCTGTTTTTT. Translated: CASSLEGQITGELFF.

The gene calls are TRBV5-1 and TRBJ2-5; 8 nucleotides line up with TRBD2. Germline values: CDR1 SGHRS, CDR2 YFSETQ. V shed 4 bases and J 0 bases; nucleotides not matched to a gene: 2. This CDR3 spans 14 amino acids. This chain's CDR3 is CASSRAGDQETQYF. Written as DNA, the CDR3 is TGCGCCAGCAGCAGAGCGGGGGACCAAGAGACCCAGTACTTC.

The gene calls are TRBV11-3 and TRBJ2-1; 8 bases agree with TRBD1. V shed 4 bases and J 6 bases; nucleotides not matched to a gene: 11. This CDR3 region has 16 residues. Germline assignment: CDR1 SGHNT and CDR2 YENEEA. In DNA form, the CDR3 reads TGTGCCAGCAGCTCTGACCCCCGACAGGGGATCAATGAGCAGTTCTTC. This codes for CASSSDPRQGINEQFF.

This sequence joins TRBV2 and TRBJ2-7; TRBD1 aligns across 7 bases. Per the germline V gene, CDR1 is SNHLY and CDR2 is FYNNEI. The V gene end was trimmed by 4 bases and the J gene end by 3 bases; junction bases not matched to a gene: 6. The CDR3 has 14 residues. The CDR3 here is CASSVTGLFYEQYF. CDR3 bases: TGTGCCAGCAGTGTGACAGGGTTGTTCTACGAGCAGTACTTC.